The 20 T cell receptor beta chains given below trace back to one sample, sequenced in a study of identical twins listed by TCRdb under 2016. Library preparation was by 5' RACE. Sequencing was performed on an Illumina HiSeq 2000. The public reads were run again by TCRdb, first through fastp at Q25 and then through MiXCR, and only productive beta chains were kept. Identical CDR3 protein sequences are pooled into one entry, listed with their most common genes and DNA. The sample contains 350,000 or so distinct CDR3 sequences, around 9% of them found a single time. Of the sample, 8.5% to 10% falls within the top ten clones. Material for sequencing was naive T cells sorted from blood. The sample's cell subset or site, from its label and the paper: cells isolated with a human naive T-cell isolation kit. The receptors come from a woman aged 45-60 years in good health.

This clonotype was observed many times. V and J are TRBV5-1 and TRBJ1-1; tentative D call: TRBD1 (6 bases). The V end lost 4 bases, the J end lost 7 bases, and 17 bases lay between the germline ends. Germline V gene data show CDR1 as SGHRS and CDR2 as YFSETQ. CDR3 length equals 14 residues. The CDR3 protein is CASSSPGVKNEAFF. The DNA for the CDR3 is TGCGCCAGCAGCAGCCCAGGGGTCAAAAATGAAGCTTTCTTT. Full variable domain (rest looked up from reference TRBV5-1 and TRBJ1-1): KAGVTQTPRYLIKTRGQQVTLSCSPISGHRSVSWYQQTPGQGLQFLFEYFSETQRNKGNFPGRFSGRQFSNSRSEMNVSTLELGDSALYLCASSSPGVKNEAFFGQGTRLTVV.

This clonotype has a handful of counts. The rearrangement uses TRBV25-1 and TRBJ2-7; maybe TRBD2 (6 bases). CDR1 is MGHDK, CDR2 SYGVNS, per germline. The ends were cut back, 6 bases at V and 2 bases at J, with 17 bases in the middle. This CDR3 spans 15 amino acids. The DNA of the CDR3 is TGTGCCAGCAGACAAGGGACTGCCGGGGCCTACGAGCAGTACTTC. This translates into CASRQGTAGAYEQYF.

This clonotype was seen repeatedly, ten times or more. The V call is TRBV19, the J call TRBJ1-4; tentatively, D is TRBD1 (5 bases). Deletions cut 6 bases from V and 6 bases from J, with 20 bases between. The CDR3 consists of 16 residues. Germline V gene data show CDR1 as LNHDA and CDR2 as SQIVND (reference sequence). The CDR3 coding sequence is TGTGCCAGTAGCCATCTCTTTCAGGGAGAGGATGAAAAACTGTTTTTT. It encodes CASSHLFQGEDEKLFF.

The V and J genes are TRBV4-1 and TRBJ2-2, with 8 positions matching TRBD2. Germline V gene lookup returns CDR1 MGHRA and CDR2 YSYEKL. This CDR3 is 15 amino acids long. With V trimmed by 0 bases and J by 6 bases, 3 bases remained unmatched. DNA for the CDR3: TGCGCCAGCAGCCAAGAAATGGGACTAGCCGGGGAGCTGTTTTTT. This codes for CASSQEMGLAGELFF.

This clonotype was counted at least ten times. The chain joins TRBV29-1 to TRBJ2-4; unclear D gene. Germline lookup yields CDR1 SQVTM and CDR2 ANQGSEA. CDR3 length: 13 amino acids. The germline V and J ends were trimmed by 6 bases and 4 bases, with 13 bases remaining between them. CDR3 nucleotides: TGCAGCGTCTGCCCCGGACGGAAAAACATTCAGTACTTC. Protein: CSVCPGRKNIQYF.

The chain is built from TRBV6-2 or TRBV6-3 and TRBJ2-1; unclear D gene. This CDR3 has 14 residues. Between the trimmed V and J ends, which lost 8 bases and 2 bases, there was a span of 13 bases. Germline loops: CDR1 MNHEY, CDR2 SVGEGT. CDR3 nucleotides: TGTGCCAGCCGACGGGTTGAAGCCTACAATGAGCAGTTCTTC. Amino acid sequence: CASRRVEAYNEQFF.

In its sample, this clonotype was seen a few times. This CDR3 is CSVYGGSDTGELFF. The CDR3 region has the DNA TGCAGCGTTTATGGGGGTTCGGACACCGGGGAGCTGTTTTTT. This chain joins TRBV29-1 and TRBJ2-2; either TRBD1 or TRBD2 may fit D (5 bases each). Trimming pared 5 bases from V and 3 bases from J, leaving 13 bases between. Germline CDR1 reads SQVTM; CDR2 reads ANQGSEA. The CDR3 totals 14 residues.

The chain is built from TRBV11-2 and TRBJ2-7; no clear D. V lost 4 bases to trimming and J lost 0 bases, with 4 bases between them. The CDR3 runs 12 residues. Germline assignment: CDR1 SGHAT and CDR2 FQNNGV. The CDR3: CASSSPSYEQYV. The CDR3 DNA sequence: TGTGCCAGCAGCTCCCCCTCCTACGAGCAGTACGTC.

In this sample, this clonotype turned up a few times. The chain carries TRBV24-1 and TRBJ1-2, with a weak D call TRBD1 (5 bases). CDR1 and CDR2 (germline): KGHDR, SFDVKD. V was clipped by 2 bases and J by 2 bases, with 11 bases between them. The CDR3 has 15 residues. The CDR3 region has the DNA TGTGCCACCAGTGATTCCGGGACTGCCAACTATGGCTACACCTTC. Translation: CATSDSGTANYGYTF.

This clonotype appeared a few times. The chain links TRBV4-1 to TRBJ2-6, with D possibly TRBD2 on 6 matching bases. The CDR3 length is 15 residues. In germline, CDR1 is MGHRA, CDR2 YSYEKL. With 8 bases removed from V and 4 bases from J, the gap between germline ends came to 15 bases. The CDR3 coding sequence is TGCGCCAGCGCGGCGGGCGCGGGAGGGGCCAACGTCCTGACTTTC. Translated: CASAAGAGGANVLTF.

This clonotype was counted a few times. The rearrangement joins TRBV29-1 to TRBJ1-2; D may be TRBD1 (5 bases). Trimming took 7 bases from V and 3 from J, leaving 18 bases between them. CDR3 length equals 14 residues. The germline CDR1 and CDR2 sequences are SQVTM and ANQGSEA. Written as DNA, the CDR3 is TGCAGCGACTACGGGGGACGCTCTTACTATGGCTACACCTTC. Protein: CSDYGGRSYYGYTF.

V and J are TRBV11-3 and TRBJ2-1; D remains unclear. The CDR3 spans 13 residues. Germline CDR1 reads SGHNT; CDR2 reads YENEEA. Between the trimmed V and J ends, which lost 5 bases and 8 bases, there was a span of 13 bases. The CDR3 sequence is CASSVSFWDEQFF. For the CDR3, the DNA is TGTGCCAGCAGCGTAAGCTTTTGGGATGAGCAGTTCTTC. Using reference TRBV11-3 and TRBJ2-1 for the parts outside the CDR3, the full variable domain is EAGVVQSPRYKIIEKKQPVAFWCNPISGHNTLYWYLQNLGQGPELLIRYENEEAVDDSQLPKDRFSAERLKGVDSTLKIQPAELGDSAVYLCASSVSFWDEQFFGPGTRLTVL.

The genes are TRBV4-1 and TRBJ2-3; TRBD1 matches 9 bases. The CDR3 covers 15 residues. V gave up 2 bases and J gave up 8 bases; unmatched junction bases: 8. Germline assignment: CDR1 MGHRA and CDR2 YSYEKL. The DNA for the CDR3 is TGCGCCAGCAGCCAATACAGGGGGCACGTTGGTACGCAGTATTTT. Its translation is CASSQYRGHVGTQYF.

The chain is built from TRBV6-2 or TRBV6-3 and TRBJ1-5; no definite D call. The CDR3 runs 11 residues. Germline loops: CDR1 MNHEY, CDR2 SVGEGT. V was shortened by 4 bases and J by 8 bases, with 6 bases between the two germline ends. CDR3 coding DNA: TGTGCCAGCAGTTCTCCTGAGCCCCAGCATTTT. The encoded protein is CASSSPEPQHF.

The chain uses TRBV7-8 and TRBJ2-7, with 10 bases aligning to TRBD2. The CDR3 length is 16 residues. V lost 5 bases to trimming and J lost 0 bases; unmatched junction nucleotides: 7. Germline CDR1 reads SGHVS; CDR2 reads FQNEAQ. For the CDR3, the DNA is TGTGCCAGCAGCGGGACGGGACTAGCGATCTCCTACGAGCAGTACGTC. It yields the protein CASSGTGLAISYEQYV.

This clonotype was found a few times. V gene TRBV20-1 combines with J gene TRBJ2-3, with TRBD2 matching 14 bases. This CDR3 has 17 amino acids. CDR1 and CDR2 (germline): DFQATT, SNEGSKA (reference sequence). Germline trimming cut 2 bases from V and 4 bases from J; bases unmatched to any gene: 8. The CDR3 region is CSARIPTSGRAADTQYF. The DNA of the CDR3 is TGCAGTGCTAGAATACCGACTAGCGGGAGGGCCGCAGATACGCAGTATTTT.

This clonotype has only a few counts. The CDR3 DNA reads TGTGCCAGCAGTCAGATGGGGGAGCAGTACTTC. This encodes CASSQMGEQYF. The chain links TRBV12-3 or TRBV12-4 to TRBJ2-7; no clear D gene. The V end lost 5 bases, the J end lost 7 bases, and 9 bases lay between the germline ends. This CDR3 is 11 amino acids long.

V is TRBV19 and J is TRBJ2-7; 11 bases are a match to TRBD2. Germline CDR1 and CDR2: LNHDA and SQIVND (reference sequence). The junction had 8 bases not matched to a gene; V was cut back by 9 bases and J by 7 bases. The CDR3 has 13 amino acids. CDR3 sequence (DNA): TGTGCCAGCAGACTAGCGGGGAGATTGGAGCAGTACTTC. This gives the protein CASRLAGRLEQYF.

The chain is built from TRBV20-1 and TRBJ2-3, with 7 bases that match TRBD2. V trimming: 5 bases; J trimming: 5 bases; junction bases outside the gene matches: 7. From germline, CDR1 is DFQATT and CDR2 SNEGSKA (reference sequence). The CDR3 length is 13 residues. The CDR3 protein is CSALAERKDTQYF. The CDR3 DNA reads as TGCAGTGCTCTAGCGGAGCGTAAAGATACGCAGTATTTT.

This clonotype was detected a few times. The chain joins TRBV5-1 to TRBJ2-7; 7 bases line up with TRBD2. Germline CDR1 and CDR2: SGHRS and YFSETQ. This CDR3 is built from 14 residues. The ends lost 4 bases at V and 2 bases at J; junction bases unmatched: 6. CDR3 nucleotide sequence: TGCGCCAGCAGCCCCCGGCTAGCGGCCTACGAGCAGTACTTC. This sequence encodes CASSPRLAAYEQYF.